A single TCR beta chain is shown here with its context. Within the sample, other DNA sequences also encode this same CDR3. These data originate in a study of blood T cell repertoires in COVID-19. About the study: Acute and convalescent COVID-19 samples came from the United States, Italy and Spain.

In the original analysis: Nucleated cell counts were estimated from reference gene primer amplification. This table comes from immunoSEQ multiplex PCR, and its TCRdb copy is limited to in-frame clones, with some not included. V and J calls and clone size come straight from that table; D and trimming were deduced from the DNA. The sample consists of approximately 110,000 clones, 84% of them appearing once. This CDR3 is 15 amino acids long. The germline gives CDR1 SGHTA, CDR2 FQGNSA. V shed 1 base and J 4 bases; nucleotides not matched to a gene: 4. J is TRBJ2-1 and V is TRBV7-2; 7 positions match TRBD1. What was sequenced was peripheral blood. This TCR was sampled from a woman aged 35 to 49 with acute or convalescent COVID-19. The CDR3: CASSLGGGAYNEQFF. The CDR3 nucleotides read TGTGCCAGCAGCTTAGGAGGGGGCGCTTACAATGAGCAGTTCTTC.